This TCR beta chain was documented in a study of CD8+ T cells in alopecia areata. Study context: Twice a day, 5 to 10 mg of oral tofacitinib was administered to treated patients. Study-wide results and limits: Uncertainty about whether baseline CD8+ expansion is linked to response remains, with one nonresponder.

Treatment of the sample: oral pan-JAK inhibitor, 5-10 mg twice daily. Peripheral blood, together with lesional scalp punch biopsies, was collected from alopecia areata patients. PBMCs were stained for CD3, CD4 and CD8, and CD4+ and CD8+ T cells were sorted. This clone has more than one count but fewer than ten. What it recognizes is unknown. TCR sequencing used cDNA made by reverse transcription of extracted RNA. Produced via immunoSEQ multiplex PCR; TCRdb's table is partial and in-frame only. The sample contains 90,000 to 100,000 clones, about 64% of which appear only once. The V end lost 1 base, the J end lost 1 base, and 8 bases lay between the germline ends. CDR1 is SGHTS and CDR2 is YDEGEE in the germline V gene. The CDR3 has 15 amino acids.

This receptor was obtained from a human donor with alopecia areata. The sequences come from CD8+ T cells sorted from blood, collected at week 4, from a patient treated with tofacitinib. The genes are TRBV5-8 and TRBJ2-2; TRBD1 is a possible D gene (5 bases). CDR3 amino acids: CASSLRTLNTGELFF. In DNA form, the CDR3 reads TGTGCCAGCAGCTTGAGGACACTGAACACCGGGGAGCTGTTTTTT.